In this sample, the clone carrying this T cell receptor beta chain turned up a few times. Its antigen is not identified. This entry comes from a study of Graves' ophthalmopathy and Graves' hyperthyroidism. Hyperthyroidism patients had new diagnoses, durations under 2 months, and ages of 18 to 65. The germline V gene has CDR1 MNHEY and CDR2 SVGEGT. V was clipped by 2 bases and J by 0 bases, with 7 bases between them. The CDR3 totals 14 residues. TCR beta CDR3 amplification used RNA transcripts. The library came from an HTBI-primed first-round RT-PCR and a second-round multiplex PCR. TCRdb reprocessed the multiplex PCR reads with MiXCR, giving one entry per CDR3 protein. The sample yields hundreds of thousands of distinct CDR3 sequences, 20% to 25% seen once. The study, taken as a whole, reports: A 13-signature model separated ophthalmopathy from stable hyperthyroidism, reaching about 88% sensitivity and less than 83% specificity cross-validated. With a specificity of around 72% and a sensitivity of 60% to 71%, the model predicted ophthalmopathy progression. Most thyroid clonotypes with frequency above 0.001 were detected in blood too.

The sequence derives from a woman aged 18-29 years with stable Graves' hyperthyroidism. Some clones in this sample may be carry-over from other donors' samples. The V and J genes are TRBV6-2 or TRBV6-3 and TRBJ1-1; D uncertain. The sample consisted of peripheral blood. CDR3 loop: CASSYNMVNTEAFF. CDR3 bases: TGTGCCAGCAGTTACAATATGGTGAACACTGAAGCTTTCTTT.